This T cell receptor (beta chain) was documented in a study of blood T cell repertoires in COVID-19. As for the study in general: Specimens from acute and convalescent COVID-19 originated in the United States, Italy and Spain.

Cohorts were based on clinical histories the participants reported. A PCR-confirmed or clinician-diagnosed COVID-19 case had contacted exposed participants within 2 weeks of entry. Sequencing used immunoSEQ multiplex PCR; TCRdb keeps in-frame clones, though not all of them. The table includes over 350,000 clones, approximately 89% detected once. Looked up from germline, CDR1 is SGHRS and CDR2 is YFSETQ. The CDR3 length is 12 residues. V shed 4 bases and J 13 bases; nucleotides not matched to a gene: 6. The rearrangement links TRBV5-1 to TRBJ1-4, with 8 bases lining up with TRBD1. The sequenced sample was PBMCs or T cells enriched from blood (not recorded which). This receptor was identified in a woman aged 35 to 49 who had been exposed to COVID-19. Here the CDR3 reads CASSPYGQGLFF. CDR3 nucleotides: TGCGCCAGCAGCCCATATGGACAGGGACTGTTTTTT.